This T cell receptor (beta chain) is from a study of blood T cell repertoires in COVID-19. Libraries were prepared by immunoSEQ multiplex PCR; TCRdb keeps only in-frame clonotypes and omits some of them. The table includes about 150,000 clones, about 83% detected once. Losses at the gene ends were 2 bases for V and 6 bases for J; bases not matched to a gene: 6. In germline, CDR1 is SGHKS, CDR2 YYEKEE (reference sequence). The CDR3 sequence is 15 residues long. Specimen: peripheral blood. This TCR was recovered from a woman between 55 and 75 years old with COVID-19, enrolled during active disease. This chain connects TRBV5-5 to TRBJ2-1; 9 nucleotides match TRBD1. CDR3 sequence: CASSFGTGFSNEQFF. CDR3 coding DNA: TGTGCCAGCAGCTTTGGGACAGGGTTCTCCAATGAGCAGTTCTTC.